This T cell receptor beta chain was sequenced in a study of blood T cell repertoires in COVID-19 (dated by TCRdb to about 2020). Notes on the research overall: Samples covering the acute and convalescent phases of COVID-19 were provided by collaborators in the United States, Italy and Spain. The material from the prospective study consisted of cDNA or gDNA derived from T cells, B-cell-depleted T cells, or PBMCs. The dataset comprised deeply sampled blood TCRbeta repertoires from subjects exposed to, actively infected with, or recovered from COVID-19. The repertoires were released in a freely available public database intended as a resource for research on the immune response to SARS-CoV-2. The samples were drawn from the first 160 participants of the ongoing ImmuneRACE study and from some 1,300 subjects provided by 6 global collaborators. The sample metadata nearly always contained a de-identified subject ID, COVID-19 status, age in years and sex. Where HLA class I and class II types were available, the types were taken from metadata supplied by the sample provider, not from assay-based typing. The study at large found these results: How much clinical and demographic metadata was included differed by source and by participant, and the metadata was provided uncurated.

V loses 3 bases of germline sequence and J loses 4 bases, and the interval between the two ends is 13 bases. The germline V gene (reference sequence) sets CDR1 to SEHNR and CDR2 to FQNEAQ. From the cysteine through the phenylalanine, the CDR3 covers 15 amino acids. The DNA shown is the 45-base CDR3, in frame from base 1. TCRbeta CDR3 regions were amplified from genomic DNA using the immunoSEQ Assay, a bias-controlled multiplex PCR. In the source study's methods: The number of nucleated cells in each sample was estimated by amplification of reference gene primers within the assay. Sequence reads were collapsed and filtered to measure the absolute abundance of every unique TCRbeta CDR3 rearrangement. Productive Simpson clonality was computed per sample as the square root of Simpson's diversity index over productive rearrangements. TCRdb stores this immuneACCESS table with in-frame sequences only. Part of the clones is absent; in the studies checked, under half of the shortfall reflects unresolved V genes, and no reason is known for the rest. Clonal size and the V and J genes are those of that table, whereas D and trimming came from the DNA. This sample holds 250,000 or so clones; 80% to 85% were observed only once. The ten largest clones capture 4.2% of the sample.

Whole blood was collected in K2EDTA tubes by collaborating institutions according to the institutions' own protocols. Collaborator samples were shipped for TCRbeta analysis as frozen whole blood, isolated PBMCs, or DNA extracted from either sample type. To note about this clone: Its antigen remains undetermined. No base quality values were provided; no much bigger clone lies one nucleotide off.

The rearranged chain carries TRBV7-9 and TRBJ2-4, and perhaps TRBD1 as D gene, on 6 matching bases. The sequenced material came from peripheral blood. The clonotype comes from a man in his 60s with acute or convalescent COVID-19. For the CDR3, the sequence is CASSLQGNIKNIQYF. The DNA is TGTGCCAGCAGCTTGCAGGGGAACATTAAAAACATTCAGTACTTC. Reference TRBV7-9 and TRBJ2-4 proteins supply the regions before and after the CDR3; the full variable domain is: DTGVSQNPRHKITKRGQNVTFRCDPISEHNRLYWYRQTLGQGPEFLTYFQNEAQLEKSRLLSDRFSAERPKGSFSTLEIQRTEQGDSAMYLCASSLQGNIKNIQYFGAGTRLSVL.